A single sample gave rise to the 19 T cell receptor beta chains below, sequenced in a study of OX40 agonist ivuxolimab in advanced cancers. The library was made by the immunoSEQ multiplex PCR assay. Drawn from immuneACCESS, this table holds only the in-frame rearrangements with V and J called that TCRdb kept. Clones are partly lost; checked studies trace under half to an unresolved V gene and leave the rest unexplained. The sample table records about 58,000 clones; roughly nine tenths of these occur just once. The ten largest clonotypes hold roughly 1.2% of the sample. The sequences come from CD4+ or CD8+ T cells sorted from blood, collected in a trial of the OX40 agonist ivuxolimab. These receptors all come from an adult with an advanced solid tumor such as melanoma, head and neck, liver or kidney cancer.

The V call is TRBV4-2, the J call TRBJ1-6; 7 bases fit TRBD1. The germline V gene has CDR1 LGHNA and CDR2 YNFKEQ. With V trimmed by 4 bases and J by 4 bases, 10 bases remained unmatched. This CDR3 comprises 17 residues. The CDR3 bases are TGTGCCAGCAGCCCAACTACAGGGGAGATATATAATTCACCCCTCCACTTT. Protein: CASSPTTGEIYNSPLHF.

This sequence joins TRBV5-1 and TRBJ1-4; weak D call: TRBD1 (6 bases). Germline V lookup: CDR1 SGHRS, CDR2 YFSETQ. CDR3 size: 14 residues. V was clipped by 4 bases and J by 6 bases, with 13 bases between them. CDR3 nucleotides: TGCGCCAGCAGCAAGGGGGACCGTCATGAAAAACTGTTTTTT. Encoded protein: CASSKGDRHEKLFF. Supplemented by reference TRBV5-1 and TRBJ1-4, the full variable domain reads KAGVTQTPRYLIKTRGQQVTLSCSPISGHRSVSWYQQTPGQGLQFLFEYFSETQRNKGNFPGRFSGRQFSNSRSEMNVSTLELGDSALYLCASSKGDRHEKLFFGSGTQLSVL.

The V call is TRBV6-6, the J call TRBJ1-5; D remains ambiguous. The CDR3 runs to 15 residues. CDR1 is MNHNY, CDR2 SVGAGI, per germline (reference sequence). Trimming pared 5 bases from V and 0 bases from J, leaving 11 bases between. The CDR3 DNA reads as TGTGCCAGCAGTCCCTGGGTCAATAGCAATCAGCCCCAGCATTTT. Its translation: CASSPWVNSNQPQHF.

The chain uses TRBV6-4 and TRBJ1-1; no firm D call. V was clipped by 4 bases and J by 0 bases, with 6 bases between them. There are 13 residues in the CDR3. Germline V lookup: CDR1 MRHNA, CDR2 SNTAGT. The CDR3 DNA reads TGTGCCAGCAGTGCTGCGATGAACACTGAAGCTTTCTTT. This gives the protein CASSAAMNTEAFF.

This clone has just one count. The V gene is TRBV7-9, the J gene TRBJ2-3; tentative D call: TRBD1 (6 bases). Germline-derived CDR1 and CDR2 are SEHNR and FQNEAQ (reference sequence). The length of the CDR3 is 11 residues. V was clipped by 5 bases and J by 10 bases, with 10 bases between them. The CDR3 spells CASSQQGAQYF. Written as DNA, the CDR3 is TGTGCCAGCAGCCAACAGGGCGCGCAGTATTTT.

As for this clone: Other DNA sequences in this specimen translate into the identical CDR3. V usage is TRBV18 and J usage is TRBJ2-2; tentatively, D is TRBD1 (5 bases). Germline lookup yields CDR1 KGHSH and CDR2 LQKENI. The CDR3 is 16 residues long. The ends were cut back, 0 bases at V and 0 bases at J, with 8 bases in the middle. DNA of the CDR3: TGTGCCAGCTCACCACCGGGCAGGGCGAACACCGGGGAGCTGTTTTTT. This codes for CASSPPGRANTGELFF.

The CDR3 spells CASSLFSGGLNGELFF. In DNA, the CDR3 is TGTGCCAGCAGCTTGTTTAGCGGGGGGTTGAACGGGGAGCTGTTTTTT. This sequence joins TRBV7-6 and TRBJ2-2, with 10 bases lining up with TRBD2. Germline lookup yields CDR1 SGHVS and CDR2 FNYEAQ. Unmatched junction bases numbered 8, after V lost 3 bases and J lost 7 bases. The CDR3 totals 16 residues.

Points on this clone: The junction departs from germline at one end; a sequencing error may be responsible. This same CDR3 is encoded by further DNA sequences in the sample. The chain uses TRBV18 and TRBJ1-2, with D uncertain. In germline, CDR1 is KGHSH, CDR2 LQKENI. The CDR3 is 16 residues long. The CDR3, as DNA: TGTGCCAGCTCACTTGTCCCAGACGAATCTAACTATGGCTACACTTTC. As protein: CASSLVPDESNYGYTF. The complete variable domain, with remaining parts taken from reference TRBV18 and TRBJ1-2, reads NAGVMQNPRHLVRRRGQEARLRCSPMKGHSHVYWYRQLPEEGLKFMVYLQKENIIDESGMPKERFSAEFPKEGPSILRIQQVVRGDSAAYFCASSLVPDESNYGYTFGSGTRLTVV.

The gene calls are TRBV6-5 and TRBJ1-2, with 9 bases lining up with TRBD1. This CDR3 has 14 amino acids. V was pared by 8 bases and J by 2 bases, with 6 bases of the junction left unmatched. CDR1 MNHEY and CDR2 SVGAGI come from the germline V gene. The CDR3 bases are TGTGCCAGCGGTCGGACAGGGGCAAACTATGGCTACACCTTC. Its translation: CASGRTGANYGYTF.

The CDR3 reads CASRETTGLNEQFF. The CDR3 DNA sequence: TGTGCCAGCAGGGAGACGACAGGGCTCAATGAGCAGTTCTTC. The chain carries TRBV2 and TRBJ2-1, with 7 bases identical to TRBD1. The J segment lost 6 bases and the V segment lost 6 bases, leaving 8 bases of the junction unmatched. The CDR3 contains 14 residues. Per germline, CDR1 SNHLY and CDR2 FYNNEI.

Concerning this clone: This sample includes further DNA sequences coding for the same CDR3. The chain joins TRBV2 to TRBJ1-6; D gene uncertain. The CDR3 length is 15 residues. CDR1 and CDR2 (germline): SNHLY, FYNNEI. Deletions cut 5 bases from V and 0 bases from J, with 8 bases between. CDR3 sequence (DNA): TGTGCCAGCAGTCGCGGTAGCTCCTATAATTCACCCCTCCACTTT. Encoded protein: CASSRGSSYNSPLHF.

The chain combines TRBV5-4 with TRBJ2-5; tentatively, D is TRBD1 (6 bases). The CDR3 loop spans 15 amino acids. Germline assignment: CDR1 SGHNT and CDR2 YYREEE (reference sequence). Trimming left V 4 bases short and J 5 bases short, with 18 bases between. Here the CDR3 DNA reads TGTGCCAGCAGCCCGCTGACAGGAAATAGGGAGACCCAGTACTTC. This translates into CASSPLTGNRETQYF.

V is TRBV2 and J is TRBJ1-1, with D tentatively TRBD1 (5 bases). The CDR3 runs to 12 residues. Per germline, CDR1 SNHLY and CDR2 FYNNEI. V was shortened by 10 bases and J by 1 base, with 10 bases between the two germline ends. The CDR3 DNA reads as TGTGCCACCCGGGGCCCGAACACTGAAGCTTTCTTT. This gives the protein CATRGPNTEAFF.

The chain couples TRBV4-2 to TRBJ2-1; 11 nucleotides match TRBD2. This CDR3 spans 16 amino acids. Trimming removed 2 bases from V and 4 bases from J; junction bases left unmatched: 4. The V gene's germline CDR1 is LGHNA and CDR2 YNFKEQ. DNA for the CDR3: TGTGCCAGCAGCCAAAGGGGGACTAGCGGATACAATGAGCAGTTCTTC. Translated: CASSQRGTSGYNEQFF.

This rearrangement joins TRBV5-1 to TRBJ1-1; D gene unclear. V dropped 5 bases and J dropped 1 base, with 15 bases sitting between them. In germline, CDR1 is SGHRS, CDR2 YFSETQ. This CDR3 comprises 15 residues. Written as DNA, the CDR3 is TGCGCCAGCAGACCAGGTCGATGGGGGAACACTGAAGCTTTCTTT. This gives the protein CASRPGRWGNTEAFF.

V usage is TRBV10-1 and J usage is TRBJ2-3, with 9 bases that match TRBD1. Trimming cost V 6 bases and J 4 bases; bases outside gene matches: 8. Looked up from germline, CDR1 is WNHNN and CDR2 is SYGVQD (reference sequence). This CDR3 region has 15 residues. The CDR3 region is CASSDPGQGSDTQYF. DNA for the CDR3: TGCGCCAGCAGCGATCCGGGACAGGGCTCAGATACGCAGTATTTT.

The rearrangement joins TRBV2 to TRBJ1-5; 7 nucleotides match TRBD1. The V and J ends lost 3 bases and 4 bases, in that order; junction bases with no gene match: 3. CDR3 length: 14 amino acids. Looked up from germline, CDR1 is SNHLY and CDR2 is FYNNEI. Written as DNA, the CDR3 is TGTGCCAGCAGTGAGAACAGGGGAAATCAGCCCCAGCATTTT. The encoded protein is CASSENRGNQPQHF.

V usage is TRBV5-5 and J usage is TRBJ2-7, with 7 nucleotides matching TRBD1. The CDR3 totals 17 residues. Germline CDR1 SGHKS, CDR2 YYEKEE (reference sequence). The ends lost 0 bases at V and 0 bases at J; junction bases unmatched: 9. CDR3 coding DNA: TGTGCCAGCAGCTTGGGGGCAACCGGGACAGTCTCCTACGAGCAGTACTTC. Translation: CASSLGATGTVSYEQYF.

This rearrangement joins TRBV6-5 to TRBJ1-5; no definite D call. This CDR3 has 15 residues. The V and J ends lost 5 bases and 0 bases respectively, with 11 bases between them. CDR1 and CDR2 (germline): MNHEY, SVGAGI. The CDR3 spells CASSPGFYSNQPQHF. The CDR3 coding sequence is TGTGCCAGCAGTCCAGGATTTTATAGCAATCAGCCCCAGCATTTT.